The 12 T cell receptor beta chains below were found in one sample sequenced in a study of T cells in Graves' hyperthyroidism and ophthalmopathy. Amplified TCR beta CDR3 regions derived from RNA transcripts. The study used the HTBI primer set for a first-round RT-PCR of the TCR CDR3. TCRdb reprocessed the multiplex PCR reads via MiXCR and lists one record per CDR3 protein. Here the sample spans over 500,000 distinct CDR3 sequences, more than 15% being singletons. The sequenced sample was blood. The receptor set was obtained from a woman between 25 and 40 years old with Graves' ophthalmopathy.

This clonotype was counted a few times. The rearrangement links TRBV7-9 to TRBJ2-3, with TRBD1 as a possible D gene (5 bases). Germline V gene lookup returns CDR1 SEHNR and CDR2 FQNEAQ (reference sequence). The V and J ends lost 6 bases and 4 bases respectively, with 14 bases between them. CDR3 length: 14 amino acids. The CDR3 reads CASRDILIADTQYF. Here the CDR3 DNA reads TGTGCCAGCAGGGACATATTGATCGCAGATACGCAGTATTTT.

A few counts support this clonotype. V and J are TRBV3-1 and TRBJ2-7, with 8 bases aligning to TRBD1. The CDR3 loop spans 15 amino acids. J gave up 2 bases and V 1 base, and 4 bases lay outside the gene matches. The germline gives CDR1 LGHDT, CDR2 YNNKEL (reference sequence). CDR3 in DNA: TGTGCCAGCAGCCAAGCGTCAGGGGGCCCCTACGAGCAGTACTTC. This translates into CASSQASGGPYEQYF.

This clonotype was observed a handful of times. This chain joins TRBV10-2 and TRBJ1-5; D unclear. V was trimmed by 0 bases and J by 6 bases, leaving 6 bases between them. This CDR3 has 13 amino acids. Per germline, CDR1 WSHSY and CDR2 SAAADI. CDR3 sequence (DNA): TGCGCCAGCAGTGAGTCGATCGGTCAGCCCCAGCATTTT. Its protein is CASSESIGQPQHF.

This clonotype was recorded only once. V usage is TRBV7-8 and J usage is TRBJ2-6, with 10 bases that match TRBD1. CDR3 length equals 17 residues. The germline gives CDR1 SGHVS, CDR2 FQNEAQ. V shed 5 bases and J 0 bases; nucleotides not matched to a gene: 4. This CDR3 is CASSRRDRGSGANVLTF. DNA of the CDR3: TGTGCCAGCAGCCGCCGGGACAGGGGCTCTGGGGCCAACGTCCTGACTTTC.

The V gene is TRBV9, the J gene TRBJ2-1; TRBD2 aligns across 8 bases. Germline loops: CDR1 SGDLS, CDR2 YYNGEE. Trimming at V came to 4 bases and at J to 7 bases, leaving 10 bases not matched to a gene. There are 15 residues in the CDR3. The CDR3 nucleotides read TGTGCCAGCAGCCCCCTGGCGGGAGGAGTGAATGAGCAGTTCTTC. Translated, it gives CASSPLAGGVNEQFF.

This clonotype occurred many times. CDR3 sequence: CASKDNQPQHF. The CDR3 DNA sequence: TGTGCCAGCAAGGACAATCAGCCCCAGCATTTT. The chain combines TRBV28 with TRBJ1-5; D gene uncertain. Germline V gene data show CDR1 as MDHEN and CDR2 as SYDVKM. The CDR3 is 11 residues long. V dropped 7 bases and J dropped 3 bases, with 4 bases sitting between them.

This clonotype was observed a handful of times. The rearrangement joins TRBV6-1 to TRBJ2-2, with D tentatively TRBD1 (6 bases). V dropped 6 bases and J dropped 4 bases, with 18 bases sitting between them. Germline V gene lookup returns CDR1 MNHNS and CDR2 SASEGT. This CDR3 region has 16 residues. CDR3 amino acids: CASREPGHSFTGELFF. The CDR3 DNA reads TGTGCCAGCAGAGAACCGGGACACTCCTTCACCGGGGAGCTGTTTTTT.

This clonotype was seen many times. This sequence joins TRBV9 and TRBJ2-7, with TRBD2 matching over 10 bases. From germline, CDR1 is SGDLS and CDR2 YYNGEE. CDR3 length: 15 residues. Losses at the gene ends were 4 bases for V and 4 bases for J; bases not matched to a gene: 8. CDR3 protein: CASSTSAGGGYEQYF. The CDR3, as DNA: TGTGCCAGCAGCACCTCAGCGGGAGGGGGATACGAGCAGTACTTC.

V is TRBV20-1 and J is TRBJ2-1, with a possible D match to TRBD2 (6 bases). V was cut by 3 bases and J by 2 bases, with 11 bases left in between. The germline CDR1 and CDR2 sequences are DFQATT and SNEGSKA (reference sequence). The CDR3 is made up of 14 amino acids. The CDR3 coding sequence is TGCAGTGCTAGTCGCGGGGCCGCCTACAATGAGCAGTTCTTC. This sequence encodes CSASRGAAYNEQFF.

This clonotype was seen ten or more times. The rearrangement joins TRBV5-1 to TRBJ2-7, with 9 nucleotides matching TRBD1. This CDR3 spans 16 amino acids. V trimming: 0 bases; J trimming: 2 bases; junction bases outside the gene matches: 6. Germline CDR1 reads SGHRS; CDR2 reads YFSETQ. CDR3 DNA: TGCGCCAGCAGCTTGGAAGGGACAGGGCGCCCCTACGAGCAGTACTTC. Protein: CASSLEGTGRPYEQYF. Full variable domain (rest looked up from reference TRBV5-1 and TRBJ2-7): KAGVTQTPRYLIKTRGQQVTLSCSPISGHRSVSWYQQTPGQGLQFLFEYFSETQRNKGNFPGRFSGRQFSNSRSEMNVSTLELGDSALYLCASSLEGTGRPYEQYFGPGTRLTVT.

In this sample, this clonotype turned up many times. This chain links TRBV20-1 with TRBJ1-2; D remains ambiguous. The V end was cut by 1 base, the J end by 2 bases, with 8 bases between. This CDR3 is built from 13 residues. Germline V gene data show CDR1 as DFQATT and CDR2 as SNEGSKA (reference sequence). The CDR3 spells CSARGRGNYGYTF. The CDR3 region has the DNA TGCAGTGCTAGAGGTCGGGGAAACTATGGCTACACCTTC.

This clonotype came up many times. This chain links TRBV7-9 with TRBJ2-5, with D hard to call. Germline CDR1 is SEHNR and CDR2 is FQNEAQ (reference sequence). Trimming took 5 bases from V and 5 from J, leaving 18 bases between them. This CDR3 comprises 15 residues. This CDR3 is CASSLSPQVGETQYF. The CDR3 nucleotides read TGTGCCAGCAGCCTTTCCCCCCAAGTTGGGGAGACCCAGTACTTC.